This T cell receptor beta chain comes out of a study of preoperative IRX-2 immunotherapy in early breast cancer. Sample treatment: preoperative locoregional IRX-2 cytokine immunotherapy. Preoperative locoregional IRX-2 cytokine immunotherapy was tested in the phase Ib source study. There are 15 residues in the CDR3. The V gene's germline CDR1 is LNHDA and CDR2 SQIVND (reference sequence). The V gene lost 3 bases and the J gene lost 8 bases, with 19 bases spanning the gap. Assay used: immunoSEQ multiplex PCR; TCRdb lists only in-frame clones, some missing. This table has hundreds of clones, more than 55% appearing once.

The clonotype originates from a human donor with breast cancer. The sequencing used lymph node tissue, collected before IRX-2 immunotherapy. This chain joins TRBV19 and TRBJ1-2, with D maybe TRBD1 (6 bases). The CDR3 DNA sequence: TGTGCCAGTAGTATCGGTCCTACAGGGCTTAGGGGCTACACCTTC. As protein: CASSIGPTGLRGYTF.